Presented here are 18 T cell receptor beta chains from one specimen sequenced in a study of blood T cells in healthy people across ages. The second PCR ran about 7 to 12 cycles with a sample-barcoded 5' primer and J-beta primers. TCRdb passed the 5' RACE reads through MiXCR, listing each CDR3 protein once. Seen here are 1.5 million to 2 million distinct CDR3 sequences, about 39% observed once, and the top ten hold roughly 23%. The sequencing sample was made of blood. The origin of the receptors is a human donor in good health.

The chain links TRBV10-3 to TRBJ2-1, with D unclear. This CDR3 region has 15 residues. V shed 4 bases and J shed 9 bases, with 19 bases lying between them. In germline, CDR1 is ENHRY, CDR2 SYGVKD. The CDR3 protein is CAISAPTPMEAEQFF. CDR3 DNA sequence: TGTGCCATCAGTGCCCCGACCCCCATGGAAGCTGAGCAGTTCTTC.

V and J are TRBV18 and TRBJ1-2; 8 bases map to TRBD1. This CDR3 contains 16 residues. Per the germline V gene, CDR1 is KGHSH and CDR2 is LQKENI. With 7 bases clipped from V and 7 bases from J, the junction kept 17 bases outside the gene matches. The CDR3, as DNA: TGTGCCAGCTGCATCGGACGGGACAGGAGGCATTTTGGCTACACCTTC. Its translation is CASCIGRDRRHFGYTF.

The chain links TRBV6-5 to TRBJ2-1, with 10 nucleotides matching TRBD1. CDR3 size: 15 residues. V lost 6 bases and J lost 3; bases outside the gene matches: 5. Germline CDR1 is MNHEY and CDR2 is SVGAGI. CDR3 DNA sequence: TGTGCCAGCAGGCCATGGGACAGGGGCTACAATGAGCAGTTCTTC. Protein product: CASRPWDRGYNEQFF.

This clonotype was seen more than once but under ten times. CDR3 region: CASSLGHFSGVEGTEAFF. In DNA form, the CDR3 reads TGTGCCAGCAGCCTGGGCCATTTCAGTGGGGTTGAAGGCACTGAAGCTTTCTTT. The chain carries TRBV6-2 or TRBV6-3 and TRBJ1-1; D not resolved. The V and J ends lost 6 bases and 4 bases respectively, with 27 bases between them. The V gene's germline CDR1 is MNHEY and CDR2 SVGEGT. The CDR3 contains 18 residues.

This clonotype was counted between two and nine times. The J gene is TRBJ2-1, the V gene TRBV7-8, with 8 bases matching TRBD2. V dropped 5 bases and J dropped 1; count of bases not matched to a gene: 13. CDR1 is SGHVS and CDR2 is FQNEAQ in the germline V gene. This CDR3 is 18 amino acids long. CDR3 in amino acids: CASSHPLAGQLSYNEQFF. In DNA form, the CDR3 reads TGTGCCAGCAGCCACCCCCTAGCGGGCCAGTTATCCTACAATGAGCAGTTCTTC.

This clonotype has only a few counts. The rearrangement joins TRBV6-5 to TRBJ1-2; D gene unclear. The germline V and J ends were trimmed by 2 bases and 5 bases, with 18 bases remaining between them. Germline assignment: CDR1 MNHEY and CDR2 SVGAGI. The CDR3 is 16 amino acids. The CDR3 loop reads CASSYNFSPDPYGYTF. Here the CDR3 DNA reads TGTGCCAGCAGTTACAACTTCTCCCCGGATCCTTATGGCTACACCTTC.

J is TRBJ1-4 and V is TRBV4-2; tentatively, D is TRBD1 (5 bases). The CDR3 has 16 residues. Germline loops: CDR1 LGHNA, CDR2 YNFKEQ. V gave up 3 bases and J gave up 2 bases, with 13 bases separating them. CDR3 bases: TGTGCCAGCAGCCAGGGACGGGGAACGACTAATGAAAAACTGTTTTTT. Encoded protein: CASSQGRGTTNEKLFF.

This clonotype was counted only a few times. The rearrangement joins TRBV7-2 to TRBJ1-1; no firm D call. Germline V lookup: CDR1 SGHTA, CDR2 FQGNSA. V was pared by 1 base and J by 1 base, with 7 bases between. The CDR3 runs to 14 residues. This CDR3 reads CASSLGSTNTEAFF. The DNA of the CDR3 is TGTGCCAGCAGCTTAGGGTCTACGAACACTGAAGCTTTCTTT.

Only a few counts were recorded for this clonotype. The V and J genes are TRBV20-1 and TRBJ2-3; D is uncertain. The V end was cut by 0 bases, the J end by 2 bases, with 6 bases between. The CDR3 spans 13 residues. CDR1 and CDR2 (germline): DFQATT, SNEGSKA (reference sequence). The CDR3 loop is CSARDTLTDTQYF. For the CDR3, the DNA is TGCAGTGCTAGAGATACCCTCACAGATACGCAGTATTTT.

The gene calls are TRBV10-3 and TRBJ1-6, with 7 bases identical to TRBD1. The CDR3 runs 13 residues. Germline V gene lookup returns CDR1 ENHRY and CDR2 SYGVKD. The junction had 9 bases not matched to a gene; V was cut back by 10 bases and J by 9 bases. The CDR3 bases are TGTGCCAACCGAGGGGGCACTGGTTCACCCCTCCACTTT. Its translation is CANRGGTGSPLHF.

This clonotype was counted between two and nine times. The J gene is TRBJ2-3, the V gene TRBV9; tentatively, D is TRBD1 (7 bases). The germline gives CDR1 SGDLS, CDR2 YYNGEE. V was trimmed by 0 bases and J by 2 bases, leaving 13 bases between them. The CDR3 loop spans 16 amino acids. The CDR3 DNA is TGTGCCAGCAGCGTAGAGAGCAGGGGGGTCACAGATACGCAGTATTTT. Residues: CASSVESRGVTDTQYF. Based on the CDR3 plus reference TRBV9 and TRBJ2-3, the full variable domain is DSGVTQTPKHLITATGQRVTLRCSPRSGDLSVYWYQQSLDQGLQFLIQYYNGEERAKGNILERFSAQQFPDLHSELNLSSLELGDSALYFCASSVESRGVTDTQYFGPGTRLTVL.

This clonotype was detected a few times. This chain uses TRBV29-1 with TRBJ2-7; 8 bases are shared with TRBD2. Germline CDR1 is SQVTM and CDR2 is ANQGSEA. This CDR3 is 12 amino acids long. V shed 5 bases and J 4 bases; nucleotides not matched to a gene: 4. Here the CDR3 DNA reads TGCAGCGTTTGGTCTAGCGGGTACGAGCAGTACTTC. As protein: CSVWSSGYEQYF.

The chain couples TRBV14 to TRBJ2-1, with a weak D call TRBD1 (5 bases). The germline V and J ends were trimmed by 4 bases and 3 bases, with 19 bases remaining between them. This CDR3 region has 17 residues. CDR1 and CDR2 from the germline V gene are SGHDN and FVKESK. The chain's CDR3 is CASSPNLNRRFYNEQFF. CDR3 coding DNA: TGTGCCAGCAGCCCAAACCTTAACAGGAGATTCTACAATGAGCAGTTCTTC.

With respect to this clonotype: Given a much more abundant clone one base away, this may be a read error. The chain is built from TRBV7-8 and TRBJ2-5; 9 bases are shared with TRBD2. The V gene's germline CDR1 is SGHVS and CDR2 FQNEAQ. The CDR3 is 16 amino acids. V shed 1 base and J 11 bases; nucleotides not matched to a gene: 14. In DNA form, the CDR3 reads TGTGCCAGCAGCTTAGTGGGTAGCGGGGGTTCCCCCGGGCAGTACTTC. It translates to CASSLVGSGGSPGQYF.

The rearrangement joins TRBV6-4 to TRBJ2-3, with 10 nucleotides matching TRBD1. Germline lookup yields CDR1 MRHNA and CDR2 SNTAGT. There are 14 residues in the CDR3. The CDR3 sequence is CNIVGTGGTDTQYF. The CDR3 DNA follows: TGTAACATTGTGGGGACAGGGGGCACAGATACGCAGTATTTT.

The chain joins TRBV7-2 to TRBJ2-3, with 11 nucleotides matching TRBD2. Germline CDR1 SGHTA, CDR2 FQGNSA. This CDR3 spans 16 amino acids. After removal of 3 bases from V and 5 bases from J, the junction contained 7 bases not matched to a gene. In DNA, the CDR3 is TGTGCCAGCAGCTTCGTTAGCGGGGGGGCCGGAGATACGCAGTATTTT. Translated, it gives CASSFVSGGAGDTQYF.

The chain joins TRBV7-2 to TRBJ2-7; D not resolved. This CDR3 comprises 14 residues. The germline V gene has CDR1 SGHTA and CDR2 FQGNSA. The V end was cut by 1 base, the J end by 5 bases, with 12 bases between. CDR3 nucleotide sequence: TGTGCCAGCAGCTTAGTTTACGGAAGGAACGAGCAGTACTTC. Its protein is CASSLVYGRNEQYF.

DNA of the CDR3: TGCGCCAGCAGCACGACAGTTACGGATGAGCAGTTCTTC. It specifies CASSTTVTDEQFF. J is TRBJ2-1 and V is TRBV5-1; D perhaps matches TRBD1 (5 bases). CDR1 is SGHRS and CDR2 is YFSETQ in the germline V gene. The CDR3 runs 13 residues. V was trimmed by 4 bases and J by 8 bases, leaving 13 bases between them.